The 15 T cell receptor beta chains listed next were all sequenced from one sample in a study of blood T cell repertoires in COVID-19. Profiling relied on immunoSEQ multiplex PCR, and the TCRdb table lists in-frame clones only, not all of them. The profile shows approximately 100,000 clones, roughly 80% of them singletons. Sequences were obtained from peripheral blood. Receptors originate from a woman of 80 years or more with active or convalescent COVID-19.

This chain joins TRBV10-3 and TRBJ2-3, with a weak D call TRBD2 (6 bases). Trimming removed 6 bases at V and 2 bases at J, with 12 bases between. The V gene's germline CDR1 is ENHRY and CDR2 SYGVKD. The CDR3 loop spans 14 amino acids. In DNA form, the CDR3 reads TGTGCCATCAGGGGAGGACTACCCACAGATACGCAGTATTTT. Its protein is CAIRGGLPTDTQYF.

The rearrangement joins TRBV7-2 to TRBJ2-5; D uncertain. Germline V lookup: CDR1 SGHTA, CDR2 FQGNSA. This CDR3 has 11 residues. The V and J ends lost 4 bases and 5 bases respectively, with 5 bases between them. CDR3 nucleotides: TGTGCCAGCAGCTCCGGGGAGACCCAGTACTTC. As protein: CASSSGETQYF.

The V gene is TRBV3-1 (or the pseudogene TRBV3-2), the J gene TRBJ2-5; 7 bases are shared with TRBD2. The V segment lost 1 base and the J segment 4 bases; nucleotides outside the gene matches: 6. The CDR3 is made up of 15 amino acids. Germline assignment: CDR1 LGHDT and CDR2 YNNKEL (reference sequence). CDR3 in amino acids: CASSQVSGGGETQYF. The CDR3 region has the DNA TGTGCCAGCAGCCAAGTGTCGGGAGGCGGAGAGACCCAGTACTTC.

V usage is TRBV7-2 and J usage is TRBJ1-2; TRBD1 matches 9 bases. Germline V gene data show CDR1 as SGHTA and CDR2 as FQGNSA. This CDR3 has 14 residues. The V and J ends lost 5 bases and 8 bases, in that order; junction bases with no gene match: 9. The CDR3 bases are TGTGCCAGCAGCAGAACCGGGACAGGGAACGGCTACACCTTC. Protein: CASSRTGTGNGYTF.

In DNA form, the CDR3 reads TGTGCCAGCAGCTTGATCAGTCCAGGGTCGGAGACCCAGTACTTC. Translation: CASSLISPGSETQYF. V and J are TRBV5-6 and TRBJ2-5; D might be TRBD1 (5 bases). CDR3 length: 15 amino acids. Germline CDR1 and CDR2: SGHDT and YYEEEE. Trimming shortened V by 1 base and J by 5 bases, and 15 bases separated the two germline ends.

The rearrangement joins TRBV5-1 to TRBJ2-5; TRBD2 aligns across 12 bases. Germline values: CDR1 SGHRS, CDR2 YFSETQ. The CDR3 runs 17 residues. Losses at the gene ends were 5 bases for V and 2 bases for J; bases not matched to a gene: 10. CDR3 residues: CASSSGTSGSLQETQYF. CDR3 coding DNA: TGCGCCAGCAGTTCCGGGACTAGCGGGTCCCTTCAAGAGACCCAGTACTTC. The complete variable domain, with remaining parts taken from reference TRBV5-1 and TRBJ2-5, reads KAGVTQTPRYLIKTRGQQVTLSCSPISGHRSVSWYQQTPGQGLQFLFEYFSETQRNKGNFPGRFSGRQFSNSRSEMNVSTLELGDSALYLCASSSGTSGSLQETQYFGPGTRLLVL.

The chain couples TRBV3-1 (or the pseudogene TRBV3-2) to TRBJ1-2, with D perhaps matching TRBD1 (5 bases). Germline V CDR1 and CDR2: LGHDT, YNNKEL (reference sequence). This CDR3 contains 15 residues. V was pared by 5 bases and J by 0 bases, with 13 bases between. The CDR3 reads CASSWRGEANYGYTF. CDR3 DNA sequence: TGTGCCAGCAGCTGGAGAGGGGAGGCTAACTATGGCTACACCTTC.

This clone was picked up a small number of times. The chain recombines TRBV10-3 with TRBJ1-2; 9 bases align to TRBD1. This CDR3 spans 15 amino acids. From germline, CDR1 is ENHRY and CDR2 SYGVKD. V was pared by 4 bases and J by 9 bases, with 12 bases of the junction left unmatched. Here the CDR3 reads CAISAPRTGAVRYTF. In nucleotides, the CDR3 is TGTGCCATCAGTGCACCCCGGACAGGGGCCGTTCGCTACACCTTC.

The chain has TRBV18 and TRBJ2-1, with D perhaps TRBD2 (6 bases). This CDR3 has 14 residues. Germline V gene sequence: CDR1 KGHSH, CDR2 LQKENI. V lost 6 bases, J lost 7 bases, and 16 bases lay in between. The CDR3 region has the DNA TGTGCCAGCTCGTTTACTGGAGGGGAGAATGAGCAGTTCTTC. Residues: CASSFTGGENEQFF.

The chain joins TRBV3-1 (or the pseudogene TRBV3-2) to TRBJ2-3; 7 bases match TRBD2. The CDR3 totals 15 residues. Germline V gene lookup returns CDR1 LGHDT and CDR2 YNNKEL (reference sequence). V trimming: 6 bases; J trimming: 4 bases; junction bases outside the gene matches: 10. DNA of the CDR3: TGTGCCAGCAGGATCGGACTAGATCATTCAGATACGCAGTATTTT. It is translated as CASRIGLDHSDTQYF.

The genes are TRBV5-8 and TRBJ2-7; TRBD1 is a possible D gene (6 bases). The CDR3 is made up of 14 amino acids. V was trimmed by 3 bases and J by 2 bases, leaving 12 bases between them. From germline, CDR1 is SGHTS and CDR2 YDEGEE. Written as DNA, the CDR3 is TGTGCCAGCAGCTGGCAACAGGGTCCCTACGAGCAGTACTTC. This translates into CASSWQQGPYEQYF.

The chain links TRBV2 to TRBJ2-5, with D possibly matching TRBD1 (6 bases). Trimming took off 2 bases at V and 2 bases at J, with 12 bases between the two ends. The CDR3 is 15 amino acids. Germline values: CDR1 SNHLY, CDR2 FYNNEI. The CDR3 DNA reads as TGTGCCAGCAGTGAACAGGGGTATATACAAGAGACCCAGTACTTC. This codes for CASSEQGYIQETQYF.

The CDR3 DNA reads TGTGCCTGGAGTTCATCAGGGGGCACTGAAGCTTTCTTT. Translating gives CAWSSSGGTEAFF. The chain has TRBV30 and TRBJ1-1; 7 nucleotides line up with TRBD1. Germline V gene data show CDR1 as GTSNPN and CDR2 as SVGIG (reference sequence). The CDR3 has 13 amino acids. V shed 2 bases, J shed 4 bases, and the junction held 4 bases outside the gene matches.

Notes on this clone: The junction departs from germline at one end; a sequencing error may be responsible. This same CDR3 is encoded by further DNA sequences in the sample. The V gene is TRBV3-1 (or the pseudogene TRBV3-2), the J gene TRBJ1-1; no definite D call. Germline values: CDR1 LGHDT, CDR2 YNNKEL (reference sequence). The CDR3 runs 13 residues. The CDR3 reads CASSQGLNTEAFF. The CDR3 nucleotides read TGTGCCAGCAGCCAGGGCCTGAACACTGAAGCCTTCTTT.

This chain joins TRBV7-2 and TRBJ2-5; unclear D gene. The CDR3 is made up of 17 amino acids. Germline V gene sequence: CDR1 SGHTA, CDR2 FQGNSA. Trimming pared 3 bases from V and 2 bases from J, leaving 19 bases between. The CDR3 protein is CASSFSVGFSIQETQYF. CDR3 coding DNA: TGTGCCAGCAGCTTCTCTGTGGGCTTTTCAATACAAGAGACCCAGTACTTC.